This TCR beta chain was observed in a study of OX40 agonist ivuxolimab in advanced cancers. With respect to the entire study: Ivuxolimab was a fully human IgG2 agonistic monoclonal antibody targeting the costimulatory receptor OX40 (CD134). Intravenous ivuxolimab was administered to patients every 2 weeks at six dose levels: 0.01, 0.1, 0.3, 1.5, 3 and 10 mg/kg. Of the roughly 54 dose-escalation patients, hepatocellular carcinoma was present in about 20, melanoma in around 15, renal cell carcinoma in 9 and head and neck cancer in 9. The dose-escalation cohort was almost 85% male with a mean age of 60 years, ranging from 23 to 79. Patients were allowed to have had prior anti-PD-1, anti-PD-L1 or anti-CTLA-4 therapy, and around 41% of the dose-escalation patients had previously received checkpoint inhibitors. Partial responses occurred in three dose-escalation patients: two with cutaneous melanoma and one with hepatocellular carcinoma. The point of sequencing TCRbeta in the periphery was to test whether ivuxolimab changed TCR sequence diversity and drove clonal T-cell expansion. The monotherapy dose-escalation portion (N ≈ 50 patients) of the phase I ivuxolimab trial is reported in the paper. On the study overall, not on this receptor specifically: At doses of 0.1 to 3.0 mg/kg, clonal expansion of both CD4+ and CD8+ blood T cells was observed from baseline to week 6. The antigen specificity of the clonally expanded peripheral T cells was not determined. Low levels of normalized T-cell clonal expansion were also shown by some nonresponding patients. On average, CD8+ T cells showed more expanded clones than CD4+ T cells after ivuxolimab. Partial responders in the 0.1-3.0 mg/kg groups had among the lowest normalized peripheral clonal expansion, especially among CD8+ T cells.

Patients with a history of autoimmune disease or receiving systemic immunosuppression were excluded from the trial. Peripheral blood for TCR sequencing was collected from all dose cohorts at baseline, on cycle 4 day 1, and on cycle 7 day 1. The samples were drawn from a first-in-human, open-label, multicenter phase I dose-escalation trial of ivuxolimab. The trial enrolled adults with locally advanced or metastatic head and neck squamous cell, hepatocellular, melanoma or renal cell carcinoma. CD4+ and CD8+ T cells were sorted separately from peripheral blood before TCR sequencing. Genomic DNA was isolated from the sorted cells so that the TCRbeta CDR3 region could be sequenced. The immunoSEQ Assay was used to sequence the TCRbeta CDR3 regions. Imported from immuneACCESS, the table was reduced by TCRdb to in-frame sequences with V and J called. These copies leave out some clones; in studies compared against another copy, an unresolved V gene accounts for under half, and the cause of the remainder is not known. A total of around 18,000 clones appear in this sample, more than 65% of them only once. Of the sample, around 20% is held by the ten largest clones.

The CDR1 and CDR2 encoded by the germline V gene are MDHEN and SYDVKM. V ends up 5 bases short and J 7 bases short, with an unmatched junction base count of 6. Taken from cysteine to phenylalanine, the CDR3 has 14 residues. The kept DNA is CDR3 alone, 42 bases in frame from the first base. For this clone: The antigen it binds to is not known. There are no base qualities to consult, and no much larger clone falls within one base.

The V gene is TRBV28 and the J gene is TRBJ2-1; TRBD1 lines up with 9 middle nucleotides. This specimen was CD4+ or CD8+ T cells sorted from blood, taken in a trial of the OX40 agonist ivuxolimab. The TCR originated in an adult with an advanced solid tumor such as melanoma, head and neck, liver or kidney cancer. This receptor carries the CDR3 CASSRQGGKNEQFF. The bases read TGTGCCAGCAGTCGACAGGGGGGGAAGAATGAGCAGTTCTTC. Here the CDR3 is joined to the reference TRBV28 and TRBJ2-1 genes, and the full variable domain is: DVKVTQSSRYLVKRTGEKVFLECVQDMDHENMFWYRQDPGLGLRLIYFSYDVKMKEKGDIPEGYSVSREKKERFSLILESASTNQTSMYLCASSRQGGKNEQFFGPGTRLTVL.